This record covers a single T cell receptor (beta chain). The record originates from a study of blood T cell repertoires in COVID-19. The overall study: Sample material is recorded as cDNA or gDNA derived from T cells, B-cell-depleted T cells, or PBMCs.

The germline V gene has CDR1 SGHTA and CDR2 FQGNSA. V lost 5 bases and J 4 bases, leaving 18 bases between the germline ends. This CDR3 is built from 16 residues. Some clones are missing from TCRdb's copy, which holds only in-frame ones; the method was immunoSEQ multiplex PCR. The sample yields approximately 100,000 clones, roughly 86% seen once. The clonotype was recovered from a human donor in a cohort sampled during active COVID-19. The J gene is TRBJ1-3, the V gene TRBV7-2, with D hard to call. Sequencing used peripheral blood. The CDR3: CASSLPLGRAGNTIYF. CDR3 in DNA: TGTGCCAGCAGCCTACCACTAGGACGGGCAGGAAACACCATATATTTT.